Below are 9 T cell receptor beta chains sequenced from a single sample in a study of blood T cell repertoires in COVID-19. The assay was immunoSEQ multiplex PCR, and TCRdb's table has in-frame clones only and misses some. The sample lists 250,000 to 400,000 clones, roughly 88% occurring once. The sample taken for sequencing was peripheral blood. These receptors were collected from a woman aged 25 to 39 with COVID-19, enrolled during active disease.

V gene TRBV9 combines with J gene TRBJ2-3; 9 bases are a match to TRBD1. CDR3 length: 15 residues. Germline assignment: CDR1 SGDLS and CDR2 YYNGEE. V lost 4 bases, J lost 4 bases, and 7 bases stayed unmatched. The chain's CDR3 is CASSPNRGRADTQYF. The CDR3 region has the DNA TGTGCCAGCAGCCCAAACAGGGGGCGTGCAGATACGCAGTATTTT.

This CDR3 is CASRATPSAGEKLFF. CDR3 bases: TGTGCCAGCAGAGCCACCCCCTCCGCAGGCGAAAAACTGTTTTTT. The rearrangement uses TRBV2 and TRBJ1-4; D call uncertain. Germline V gene sequence: CDR1 SNHLY, CDR2 FYNNEI. The CDR3 length is 15 residues. V was pared by 6 bases and J by 8 bases, with 19 bases between. The full variable domain, its missing parts supplied by reference TRBV2 and TRBJ1-4, is EPEVTQTPSHQVTQMGQEVILRCVPISNHLYFYWYRQILGQKVEFLVSFYNNEISEKSEIFDDQFSVERPDGSNFTLKIRSTKLEDSAMYFCASRATPSAGEKLFFGSGTQLSVL.

V is TRBV2 and J is TRBJ2-2; D not certain. This CDR3 has 14 amino acids. Trimming shortened V by 5 bases and J by 6 bases, and 13 bases separated the two germline ends. CDR1 and CDR2 (germline): SNHLY, FYNNEI. CDR3 bases: TGTGCCAGCAGTCAAATTAGCAGCTCCGGGGAGCTGTTTTTT. Protein product: CASSQISSSGELFF.

Comments on this clone: The same CDR3 can be traced to other DNA sequences in this sample. The chain recombines TRBV12-3 or TRBV12-4 with TRBJ1-5; 7 bases map to TRBD1. The CDR3 has 13 amino acids. V lost 5 bases to trimming and J lost 5 bases; unmatched junction nucleotides: 3. The CDR3: CASSRQGHQPQHF. The CDR3 nucleotides read TGTGCCAGCAGTAGACAGGGACATCAGCCCCAGCATTTT.

This clone appeared once. The genes are TRBV11-2 and TRBJ1-5, with D possibly being TRBD1 (5 bases). Trimming took 5 bases from V and 7 from J, leaving 24 bases between them. The CDR3 loop spans 17 amino acids. CDR1 is SGHAT and CDR2 is FQNNGV in the germline V gene. The CDR3 DNA is TGTGCCAGCAGCCACGGTCGGGACGATACCGGGGGGCAGCCCCAGCATTTT. Its translation: CASSHGRDDTGGQPQHF.

The chain has TRBV21-1 and TRBJ1-5; the DNA was not used to check the table's D call, TRBD1. TRBV21-1 is a documented pseudogene. The CDR3 spans 20 residues. This CDR3 reads CASSKGGGDRVVHSNQPQHF. CDR3 sequence (DNA): TGTGCCAGCAGCAAAGGAGGTGGGGACAGGGTCGTCCATAGCAATCAGCCCCAGCATTTT.

The CDR3 DNA reads TGTGCCAGCAGCTTGCTACAGTTCACCTCTGGAAACACCATATATTTT. This encodes CASSLLQFTSGNTIYF. The chain recombines TRBV5-6 with TRBJ1-3, with no clear D. Germline V gives CDR1 SGHDT, CDR2 YYEEEE. V was clipped by 1 base and J by 0 bases, with 11 bases between them. The CDR3 is made up of 16 amino acids.

J is TRBJ2-5 and V is TRBV2, with D maybe TRBD1 (6 bases). V lost 4 bases and J 4 bases, leaving 10 bases between the germline ends. The CDR3 length is 13 residues. In germline, CDR1 is SNHLY, CDR2 FYNNEI. The CDR3 reads CASSGQVGETQYF. As DNA, the CDR3 is TGTGCCAGCAGTGGACAGGTAGGAGAGACCCAGTACTTC.

The chain links TRBV6-5 to TRBJ2-5; maybe TRBD1 (5 bases). This CDR3 has 16 amino acids. V was clipped by 0 bases and J by 4 bases, with 15 bases between them. Per the germline V gene, CDR1 is MNHEY and CDR2 is SVGAGI. The CDR3 DNA is TGTGCCAGCAGTTACTCACCAGGGCTAAGGGGAGAGACCCAGTACTTC. As protein: CASSYSPGLRGETQYF.